The rows below give T cell receptor beta chains drawn from one sample of a study of blood T cell repertoires in COVID-19. The data were produced by immunoSEQ multiplex PCR, yet TCRdb's version contains in-frame clones alone and is incomplete. The table records some 49,000 clones, around four fifths of them present only once. The specimen sequenced was peripheral blood. The receptors here all came from a human donor in a cohort sampled during active COVID-19. Both conserved end residues are part of each CDR3. Each record gives: J gene, V gene, D gene, clone size, CDR3 DNA, CDR3 protein. The D gene is left open where the match is weak. Some rows mark clone size as missing; the rest say once, few, many or name a class of expanded clone.

TRBJ1-3 | TRBV6-2/TRBV6-3 | . | . | TGTGCCAGCAGTCCCCGGAGCTCTGGAAACACCATATATTTT | CASSPRSSGNTIYF
TRBJ1-2 | TRBV19 | . | . | TGTGCCAGTACGGGAACAGAGGTTTACGGCTACACCTTC | CASTGTEVYGYTF
TRBJ1-1 | TRBV7-2 | TRBD1 | . | TGTGCCAGCAGCTTAGCTAAGGGGGCGACCCTGAACACTGAAGCTTTCTTT | CASSLAKGATLNTEAFF
TRBJ1-1 | TRBV5-1 | . | once | TGCGCCAGCAGCTCACGAACAGCTAACATGAACACTGAAGCTTTCTTT | CASSSRTANMNTEAFF
TRBJ2-1 | TRBV4-3 | TRBD1 | . | TGCGCCAGCAGCCAAGAAGGGGCCGGGACAGGGGTGTTTAATGAGCAGTTCTTC | CASSQEGAGTGVFNEQFF
TRBJ1-1 | TRBV12-1 | . | few | TGTGCCAGCTATACTGAAGCTTTCTTT | CASYTEAFF
TRBJ1-6 | TRBV3-1/TRBV3-2 | . | once | TGTGCCAGCAGCCAACCCCTCAGGGGCATGGGCGGTGCACCCCTCCACTTT | CASSQPLRGMGGAPLHF
TRBJ2-7 | TRBV10-1 | . | . | TGCGCCAGCAGTGTAGGGGGGGACGAGCAGTACTTC | CASSVGGDEQYF
TRBJ1-1 | TRBV19 | . | . | TGTGCCAGTAGTATGGAGCCGACGAGGGCGGCAAGAATCACTGAAGCTTTCTTT | CASSMEPTRAARITEAFF
TRBJ1-1 | TRBV27 | TRBD1 | few | TGTGCCAGCAGTCCCGAGACAGGGACCACTTTTGAAGCTTTCTTT | CASSPETGTTFEAFF
TRBJ1-2 | TRBV19 | TRBD1 | . | TGTGCCAGTAGTCGAACCGGGACAGGGGGCTACACCTTC | CASSRTGTGGYTF
TRBJ1-4 | TRBV4-1 | . | . | TGCGCCAGCAGACTTACAGGGCTAACTAATGAAAAACTGTTTTTT | CASRLTGLTNEKLFF
TRBJ2-7 | TRBV4-1 | . | . | TGCGCCAGCAGCCCCCGCGGGACCTACGAGCAGTACTTC | CASSPRGTYEQYF
TRBJ1-6 | TRBV10-1 | . | . | TGCGCCAGCTCTTGGGCCTTGAGAGTGAGACCAAATTCACCCCTCCACTTT | CASSWALRVRPNSPLHF
TRBJ2-7 | TRBV3-1/TRBV3-2 | . | . | TGTGCCAGCAGCCAAGATGGTTACGGCTCCTACGAGCAGTACTTC | CASSQDGYGSYEQYF
TRBJ1-6 | TRBV6-5 | . | once | TGTGCCAGCGAGGACACCCCGGTCGCCCTCCACTTT | CASEDTPVALHF